This TCR beta chain was sequenced in a study of radiotherapy plus CTLA-4 blockade in lung cancer. About the study: An objective response was seen in 18% of patients, and disease control in 25% to 40%. Broader study findings: Best predicting response, reportedly, were early blood T cell clone dynamics, with interferon-beta. Radiotherapy was combined with ipilimumab, and tumor-derived TCR clones then expanded in blood.

On this clone: Its antigen is not known.

In germline, CDR1 is LNHDA, CDR2 SQIVND (reference sequence). With V trimmed by 3 bases and J by 7 bases, 6 bases remained unmatched. This CDR3 is built from 15 residues. Focal radiation with ipilimumab CTLA-4 blockade was given to patients with chemo-refractory metastatic non-small-cell lung cancer. TCRdb keeps only in-frame clones here, not all; method: immunoSEQ multiplex PCR. The sample yields about 99,000 clones, around 90% seen once. Sample: peripheral blood, taken from a patient treated with radiotherapy plus ipilimumab. The clonotype comes from a human donor with non-small cell lung cancer that progressed on radiotherapy plus ipilimumab. V and J are TRBV19 and TRBJ1-5; 10 bases align to TRBD1. The CDR3 spells CASSIRQGAGQPQHF. DNA for the CDR3: TGTGCCAGTAGTATTCGACAGGGGGCTGGGCAGCCCCAGCATTTT.